One and the same sample provided the 27 T cell receptor beta chains below, sequenced in a study of T cell responses to AZD1222 COVID-19 vaccine. The protocol was immunoSEQ multiplex PCR, while the TCRdb copy is restricted to in-frame clones and leaves out a portion. Among about 110,000 clones, more than 70% were seen once, and the ten largest hold approximately 6.5%. The sequencing used peripheral blood, collected 28 days after the second AZD1222 dose. The receptors stem from an adult who received the AZD1222 COVID-19 vaccine.

The chain carries TRBV27 and TRBJ2-5, with 7 positions matching TRBD2. This CDR3 has 15 residues. The ends lost 2 bases at V and 4 bases at J; junction bases unmatched: 7. Germline CDR1 and CDR2: MNHEY and SMNVEV (reference sequence). DNA for the CDR3: TGTGCCAGCAGTTTACTGGCGGGGGAGAGAGAGACCCAGTACTTC. This translates into CASSLLAGERETQYF.

The J gene is TRBJ1-1, the V gene TRBV5-1; D remains unclear. Trimming shortened V by 4 bases and J by 0 bases, and 7 bases separated the two germline ends. CDR1 and CDR2 from the germline V gene are SGHRS and YFSETQ. The CDR3 sequence is 13 residues long. CDR3 loop: CASSGWMNTEAFF. The CDR3 DNA sequence: TGCGCCAGCAGCGGCTGGATGAACACTGAAGCTTTCTTT.

This clone was seen once. This chain connects TRBV19 to TRBJ2-7; D is uncertain. The CDR3 loop spans 16 amino acids. Germline V gene data show CDR1 as LNHDA and CDR2 as SQIVND (reference sequence). V lost 3 bases and J lost 0, with 15 bases in between. This CDR3 is CASSIAWGSYSYEQYF. The CDR3 DNA follows: TGTGCCAGTAGTATCGCGTGGGGTTCCTACTCCTACGAGCAGTACTTC. Using reference TRBV19 and TRBJ2-7 for the parts outside the CDR3, the full variable domain is DGGITQSPKYLFRKEGQNVTLSCEQNLNHDAMYWYRQDPGQGLRLIYYSQIVNDFQKGDIAEGYSVSREKKESFPLTVTSAQKNPTAFYLCASSIAWGSYSYEQYFGPGTRLTVT.

The chain recombines TRBV12-3 or TRBV12-4 with TRBJ1-6; 10 nucleotides line up with TRBD1. After removal of 5 bases from V and 8 bases from J, the junction contained 0 bases not matched to a gene. This CDR3 spans 13 amino acids. CDR3 coding DNA: TGTGCCAGCAGTGGGACAGGGGATTCACCCCTCCACTTT. Its protein product is CASSGTGDSPLHF.

The DNA for the CDR3 is TGCGCCAGCAGCTTGGAGACAGGGTCAGAGACCCAGTACTTC. It translates to CASSLETGSETQYF. The chain has TRBV5-1 and TRBJ2-5; 7 bases are a match to TRBD1. With V trimmed by 0 bases and J by 4 bases, 3 bases remained unmatched. CDR1 is SGHRS and CDR2 is YFSETQ in the germline V gene. The CDR3 runs 14 residues.

This clone was observed a handful of times. The gene calls are TRBV28 and TRBJ1-3; TRBD1 aligns across 7 bases. The CDR3 totals 15 residues. Germline trimming cut 5 bases from V and 2 bases from J; bases unmatched to any gene: 6. CDR1 is MDHEN and CDR2 is SYDVKM in the germline V gene. The CDR3 DNA sequence: TGTGCCAGCAGTCGGCCCGGGACAGCTGGAAACACCATATATTTT. It is translated as CASSRPGTAGNTIYF.

J is TRBJ1-6 and V is TRBV4-3; D not resolved. The CDR3 is 15 residues long. The V gene's germline CDR1 is LGHNA and CDR2 YSLEER. The V and J ends lost 0 bases and 13 bases respectively, with 16 bases between them. The CDR3 DNA reads as TGCGCCAGCAGCCAAGAATCCCGGACTGTTGGGCCCCTCCACTTT. Translated, it gives CASSQESRTVGPLHF.

V and J are TRBV19 and TRBJ2-7; 7 nucleotides align to TRBD2. This CDR3 has 14 amino acids. Germline V gives CDR1 LNHDA, CDR2 SQIVND (reference sequence). Trimming at V came to 3 bases and at J to 4 bases, leaving 6 bases not matched to a gene. CDR3 DNA sequence: TGTGCCAGTAGTATGGGAGGGGTGGTTTACGAGCAGTACTTC. Encoded protein: CASSMGGVVYEQYF.

The V gene is TRBV4-1, the J gene TRBJ2-2, with a tentative D call TRBD2 (7 bases). V lost 0 bases, J lost 3 bases, and 14 bases lay in between. CDR1 MGHRA and CDR2 YSYEKL come from the germline V gene. The CDR3 runs 17 residues. The CDR3 loop is CASSQDGGGWDTGELFF. In nucleotides, the CDR3 is TGCGCCAGCAGCCAAGATGGGGGGGGCTGGGACACCGGGGAGCTGTTTTTT.

V usage is TRBV7-2 and J usage is TRBJ2-5; 7 nucleotides align to TRBD1. Per the germline V gene, CDR1 is SGHTA and CDR2 is FQGNSA. The J segment lost 6 bases and the V segment lost 1 base, leaving 8 bases of the junction unmatched. The CDR3 has 15 amino acids. The CDR3 region is CASSLDMTGSQTQYF. The DNA for the CDR3 is TGTGCCAGCAGCTTAGATATGACAGGGAGCCAGACCCAGTACTTC.

This chain links TRBV25-1 with TRBJ1-5, with D maybe TRBD1 (6 bases). This CDR3 is built from 13 residues. The V gene lost 3 bases and the J gene lost 7 bases, with 10 bases spanning the gap. The V gene's germline CDR1 is MGHDK and CDR2 SYGVNS. The CDR3 sequence: CASSDRGSQPQHF. In DNA form, the CDR3 reads TGTGCCAGCAGTGACAGGGGATCACAGCCCCAGCATTTT. The whole variable domain, filled in from reference TRBV25-1 and TRBJ1-5, reads EADIYQTPRYLVIGTGKKITLECSQTMGHDKMYWYQQDPGMELHLIHYSYGVNSTEKGDLSSESTVSRIRTEHFPLTLESARPSHTSQYLCASSDRGSQPQHFGDGTRLSIL.

This chain joins TRBV7-2 and TRBJ2-7, with 10 bases lining up with TRBD2. CDR1 is SGHTA and CDR2 is FQGNSA in the germline V gene. The trim removed 3 bases at V and 2 bases at J, leaving 10 bases unmatched. The CDR3 covers 17 residues. CDR3 sequence reads: CASSLSAGGRFAYEQYF. CDR3 nucleotides: TGTGCCAGCAGCTTGTCAGCGGGGGGGAGGTTTGCCTACGAGCAGTACTTC.

The genes are TRBV5-1 and TRBJ2-5; 7 nucleotides match TRBD1. Germline lookup yields CDR1 SGHRS and CDR2 YFSETQ. V shed 4 bases, J shed 2 bases, and the junction held 5 bases outside the gene matches. The CDR3 is 14 amino acids. DNA for the CDR3: TGCGCCAGCAGCCCGGGACAGATGCAAGAGACCCAGTACTTC. Translating it yields CASSPGQMQETQYF.

The V call is TRBV5-4, the J call TRBJ2-5; no definite D call. V dropped 0 bases and J dropped 0 bases, with 6 bases sitting between them. The CDR3 has 14 residues. Germline assignment: CDR1 SGHNT and CDR2 YYREEE (reference sequence). The CDR3 loop is CASSLGLNQETQYF. In DNA, the CDR3 is TGTGCCAGCAGCTTGGGACTGAACCAAGAGACCCAGTACTTC.

The chain recombines TRBV4-2 with TRBJ1-1; 10 nucleotides match TRBD1. V shed 4 bases and J 3 bases; nucleotides not matched to a gene: 2. Germline-derived CDR1 and CDR2 are LGHNA and YNFKEQ. This CDR3 is built from 14 residues. CDR3 coding DNA: TGTGCCAGCAGCCTCGGGACAGGGGACACTGAAGCTTTCTTT. Translating it yields CASSLGTGDTEAFF.

The V gene is TRBV21-1, the J gene TRBJ2-4; the table's D call, TRBD2, has no DNA check behind it. TRBV21-1 is shown as a pseudogene. CDR3 size: 15 residues. CDR3 sequence: CASKGGGGGKNIQYF. CDR3 in DNA: TGTGCCAGCAAGGGGGGAGGCGGGGGCAAAAACATTCAGTACTTC.

This chain joins TRBV5-1 and TRBJ1-1, with D unclear. Germline assignment: CDR1 SGHRS and CDR2 YFSETQ. This CDR3 spans 14 amino acids. V dropped 0 bases and J dropped 5 bases, with 11 bases sitting between them. This CDR3 is CASSLDRPQTEAFF. CDR3 DNA: TGCGCCAGCAGCTTGGATCGGCCCCAGACTGAAGCTTTCTTT.

The sample holds one count of this clone. The chain recombines TRBV12-5 with TRBJ1-4; D is ambiguous. This CDR3 is built from 13 residues. Trimming took 7 bases from V and 4 from J, leaving 10 bases between them. The germline V gene encodes CDR1 LGHNT and CDR2 FRNRAP. The CDR3 loop is CASVPTGNEKLFF. The CDR3, as DNA: TGTGCTAGTGTGCCCACGGGTAATGAAAAACTGTTTTTT.

The chain carries TRBV4-3 and TRBJ1-5; 12 bases line up with TRBD1. CDR1 and CDR2 (germline): LGHNA, YSLEER. V lost 4 bases, J lost 1 base, and 11 bases stayed unmatched. CDR3 length: 19 residues. CDR3 loop: CASSRAWGTGGQSNQPQHF. CDR3 DNA: TGCGCCAGCAGCCGCGCCTGGGGGACAGGGGGCCAGAGCAATCAGCCCCAGCATTTT.

The rearrangement uses TRBV19 and TRBJ1-5; 9 nucleotides match TRBD1. Germline V gene lookup returns CDR1 LNHDA and CDR2 SQIVND (reference sequence). The CDR3 length is 18 residues. Trimming took 3 bases from V and 4 from J; bases not matched to a gene: 13. CDR3 loop: CASSMGTGRVRGNQPQHF. The DNA of the CDR3 is TGTGCCAGTAGTATGGGGACAGGGCGCGTTCGAGGGAATCAGCCCCAGCATTTT.

The chain has TRBV11-2 and TRBJ1-6; unclear D gene. The CDR3 extends over 15 amino acids. Germline CDR1 is SGHAT and CDR2 is FQNNGV. V lost 5 bases and J 8 bases, leaving 16 bases between the germline ends. CDR3 in amino acids: CASSLLGGSDSPLHF. The CDR3 DNA follows: TGTGCCAGCAGCCTCCTCGGCGGGTCGGATTCACCCCTCCACTTT.

The chain is built from TRBV5-1 and TRBJ1-1; 11 positions match TRBD1. The CDR3 extends over 14 amino acids. Trimming took 4 bases from V and 4 from J; bases not matched to a gene: 3. The germline CDR1 and CDR2 sequences are SGHRS and YFSETQ. DNA of the CDR3: TGCGCCAGCAGCGTCGGGACAGGGGGCACTGAAGCTTTCTTT. Translating gives CASSVGTGGTEAFF. Complete variable domain (other parts from reference TRBV5-1 and TRBJ1-1): KAGVTQTPRYLIKTRGQQVTLSCSPISGHRSVSWYQQTPGQGLQFLFEYFSETQRNKGNFPGRFSGRQFSNSRSEMNVSTLELGDSALYLCASSVGTGGTEAFFGQGTRLTVV.

V gene TRBV27 combines with J gene TRBJ2-5; 11 nucleotides line up with TRBD2. The CDR3 is made up of 16 amino acids. Germline-derived CDR1 and CDR2 are MNHEY and SMNVEV (reference sequence). The V gene end was trimmed by 7 bases and the J gene end by 5 bases; junction bases not matched to a gene: 12. The CDR3 is CASTTLSGGAGETQYF. Written as DNA, the CDR3 is TGTGCCAGCACCACCCTTAGCGGGGGGGCCGGTGAGACCCAGTACTTC.

The J gene is TRBJ1-1, the V gene TRBV7-8; no firm D call. Germline-derived CDR1 and CDR2 are SGHVS and FQNEAQ. Between the trimmed V and J ends, which lost 7 bases and 10 bases, there was a span of 22 bases. This CDR3 has 14 amino acids. In DNA form, the CDR3 reads TGTGCCAGCACCCACCCCACCGGGGTAAGGGTAGCTTTCTTT. As protein: CASTHPTGVRVAFF.

This chain uses TRBV7-8 with TRBJ2-7; TRBD2 might be the D (6 bases). The CDR3 has 14 residues. The ends were cut back, 0 bases at V and 5 bases at J, with 11 bases in the middle. Germline-derived CDR1 and CDR2 are SGHVS and FQNEAQ. The CDR3 is CASSLAALANEQYF. CDR3 DNA: TGTGCCAGCAGCTTAGCGGCCCTAGCGAACGAGCAGTACTTC. Using reference TRBV7-8 and TRBJ2-7 for the parts outside the CDR3, the full variable domain is GAGVSQSPRYKVAKRGQDVALRCDPISGHVSLFWYQQALGQGPEFLTYFQNEAQLDKSGLPSDRFFAERPEGSVSTLKIQRTQQEDSAVYLCASSLAALANEQYFGPGTRLTVT.

The rearrangement uses TRBV10-3 and TRBJ2-4, with D perhaps matching TRBD1 (6 bases). Germline V gene data show CDR1 as ENHRY and CDR2 as SYGVKD. The V gene lost 2 bases and the J gene lost 11 bases, with 16 bases spanning the gap. CDR3 length equals 14 residues. The DNA of the CDR3 is TGTGCCATCAGTGAGGGACAGCCCGCTTCCCTTCAGTACTTC. Translating it yields CAISEGQPASLQYF.

J is TRBJ1-6 and V is TRBV7-9, with a possible D match to TRBD1 (6 bases). Germline-derived CDR1 and CDR2 are SEHNR and FQNEAQ (reference sequence). The CDR3 consists of 13 residues. The V gene lost 3 bases and the J gene lost 10 bases, with 10 bases spanning the gap. The CDR3 reads CASSFRGGSPLHF. CDR3 in DNA: TGTGCCAGCAGCTTTAGGGGGGGCTCACCCCTCCACTTT.